The rows below give T cell receptor beta chains drawn from one sample of a study of blood T cell repertoires in COVID-19. Assay: immunoSEQ multiplex PCR; the TCRdb copy retains only in-frame clones and omits some. The table lists under 250,000 clones, around 89% of them singletons. The material sequenced was peripheral blood. The receptors were gathered from a woman aged 30 to 39 with COVID-19, enrolled during active disease. Each CDR3 is given with its conserved first and last residue. The D gene is left open where the match is weak. A row's size may be missing; if present it is once, few, many or a size class.

D gene: TRBD2
J gene: TRBJ2-3
V gene: TRBV5-8
clone size: NA
CDR3 DNA: TGTGCCAGCAGCACCTTGCGGGGGGCGGGCACAGATACGCAGTATTTT
CDR3 protein: CASSTLRGAGTDTQYF

D gene: NA
J gene: TRBJ1-6
V gene: TRBV28
clone size: NA
CDR3 DNA: TGTGCCAGCAGTTTATGGGCAGGGAATTCACCCCTCCACTTT
CDR3 protein: CASSLWAGNSPLHF

D gene: NA
J gene: TRBJ1-1
V gene: TRBV2
clone size: once
CDR3 DNA: TGTGCCAGCAGTCCTGGCGGAGCCCCCACTGAAGCTTTCTTT
CDR3 protein: CASSPGGAPTEAFF

D gene: NA
J gene: TRBJ1-1
V gene: TRBV24-1
clone size: NA
CDR3 DNA: TGTGCCACCCGTTCGGGGGAGACGAACACTGAAGCTTTCTTT
CDR3 protein: CATRSGETNTEAFF

D gene: TRBD2
J gene: TRBJ2-1
V gene: TRBV7-2
clone size: NA
CDR3 DNA: TGTGCCAGCAGCTTACGGGGGGGGGCATCCTACAATGAGCAGTTCTTC
CDR3 protein: CASSLRGGASYNEQFF

D gene: NA
J gene: TRBJ1-2
V gene: TRBV27
clone size: once
CDR3 DNA: TGTGCCAGCAGTTTTACCCGCGGGTTCTATGGCTACACCTTC
CDR3 protein: CASSFTRGFYGYTF

D gene: NA
J gene: TRBJ2-5
V gene: TRBV7-8
clone size: NA
CDR3 DNA: TGTGCCAGCAGCCTCAGGGGGCTAGCGGGGAGGTACCAAGAGACCCAGTACTTC
CDR3 protein: CASSLRGLAGRYQETQYF

D gene: TRBD1
J gene: TRBJ1-2
V gene: TRBV10-3
clone size: NA
CDR3 DNA: TGTGCCTCTATCCGGGACAGAGCTTCTCTCTATGGCTACACCTTC
CDR3 protein: CASIRDRASLYGYTF

D gene: TRBD2
J gene: TRBJ2-3
V gene: TRBV29-1
clone size: NA
CDR3 DNA: TGCAGCGTTGAGGCGGGAGAGTGGGGAGATACGCAGTATTTT
CDR3 protein: CSVEAGEWGDTQYF

D gene: TRBD1
J gene: TRBJ2-6
V gene: TRBV24-1
clone size: NA
CDR3 DNA: TGTGCCACCAGTGACCCTGACAGGGGTGAGAACTCTGGGGCCAACGTCCTGACTTTC
CDR3 protein: CATSDPDRGENSGANVLTF

D gene: NA
J gene: TRBJ2-1
V gene: TRBV11-3
clone size: NA
CDR3 DNA: TGTGCCAGCAGCTCCTACGGAGGGCCCTACAATGAGCAGTTCTTC
CDR3 protein: CASSSYGGPYNEQFF

D gene: TRBD1
J gene: TRBJ2-1
V gene: TRBV24-1
clone size: NA
CDR3 DNA: TGTGCCACCAGTGTTCCGGATGGGACAGGGGAAGTGAATGAGCAGTTCTTC
CDR3 protein: CATSVPDGTGEVNEQFF

D gene: TRBD1
J gene: TRBJ2-2
V gene: TRBV5-6
clone size: NA
CDR3 DNA: TGTGCCAGCAGCGCCCCGACAGGGGGCAACACCGGGGAGCTGTTTTTT
CDR3 protein: CASSAPTGGNTGELFF

D gene: NA
J gene: TRBJ1-6
V gene: TRBV27
clone size: NA
CDR3 DNA: TGTGCCAGCAGTTCACCGGGCAGGGTCTCGCCCCTCCACTTT
CDR3 protein: CASSSPGRVSPLHF

D gene: TRBD1
J gene: TRBJ2-3
V gene: TRBV27
clone size: NA
CDR3 DNA: TGTGCCAGCAGCCGAACGACAGGGGGCAGAGATACGCAGTATTTT
CDR3 protein: CASSRTTGGRDTQYF

D gene: NA
J gene: TRBJ1-4
V gene: TRBV28
clone size: once
CDR3 DNA: TGTGCCAGCAGTTCCCTTTGGGGGGGCAATGAAAAACTGTTTTTT
CDR3 protein: CASSSLWGGNEKLFF

D gene: TRBD1
J gene: TRBJ1-1
V gene: TRBV4-1
clone size: once
CDR3 DNA: TGCGCCAGCAGCTCATGGGCTGACAGGGGGGGGGAAGCTTTCTTT
CDR3 protein: CASSSWADRGGEAFF

D gene: NA
J gene: TRBJ2-7
V gene: TRBV28
clone size: NA
CDR3 DNA: TGTGCCAGCAGTTCAGGGCACATCTACGAGCAGTACTTC
CDR3 protein: CASSSGHIYEQYF

D gene: NA
J gene: TRBJ1-1
V gene: TRBV6-4
clone size: NA
CDR3 DNA: TGTGCCAGCAGTGAGGGGGGGGCCACTGAAGCTTTCTTT
CDR3 protein: CASSEGGATEAFF

D gene: TRBD2
J gene: TRBJ2-5
V gene: TRBV28
clone size: NA
CDR3 DNA: TGTGCCAGCAGTCTCCCGGGACTAACTCCTGAGGAGACCCAGTACTTC
CDR3 protein: CASSLPGLTPEETQYF

D gene: TRBD1
J gene: TRBJ1-2
V gene: TRBV6-2/TRBV6-3
clone size: NA
CDR3 DNA: TGTGCCAGCAGTTTGGACCTTGGGACAGAGGAACCCCTATTCTATGGCTACACCTTC
CDR3 protein: CASSLDLGTEEPLFYGYTF

D gene: NA
J gene: TRBJ2-7
V gene: TRBV11-2
clone size: NA
CDR3 DNA: TGTGCCAGCAGCTCCCTAACCCAGGAATACGAGCAGTACTTC
CDR3 protein: CASSSLTQEYEQYF

D gene: NA
J gene: TRBJ2-7
V gene: TRBV6-2/TRBV6-3
clone size: NA
CDR3 DNA: TGTGCCAGCAGTTACTCGCGGAGGTACGAGCAGTACTTC
CDR3 protein: CASSYSRRYEQYF

D gene: TRBD1
J gene: TRBJ2-3
V gene: TRBV6-4
clone size: NA
CDR3 DNA: TGTGCCAGCAGCCGGACAGGGGAAGGTACAGATACGCAGTATTTT
CDR3 protein: CASSRTGEGTDTQYF